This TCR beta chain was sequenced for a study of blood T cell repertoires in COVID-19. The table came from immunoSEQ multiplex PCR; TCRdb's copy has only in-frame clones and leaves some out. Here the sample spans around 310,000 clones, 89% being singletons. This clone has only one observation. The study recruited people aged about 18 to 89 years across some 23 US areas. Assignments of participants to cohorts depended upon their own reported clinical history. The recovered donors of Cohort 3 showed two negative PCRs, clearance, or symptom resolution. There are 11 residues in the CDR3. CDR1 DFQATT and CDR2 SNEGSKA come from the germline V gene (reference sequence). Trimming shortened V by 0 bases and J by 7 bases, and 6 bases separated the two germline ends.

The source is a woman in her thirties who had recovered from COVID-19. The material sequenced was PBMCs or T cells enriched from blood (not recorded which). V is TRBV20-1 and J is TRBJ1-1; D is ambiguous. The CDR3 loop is CSARDSGEAFF. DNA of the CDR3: TGCAGTGCTAGAGATTCCGGTGAAGCTTTCTTT.